The entry below describes one T cell receptor (beta chain). Its antigen is currently not known. No base quality values were provided; no much bigger clone lies one nucleotide off. The sample belongs to a study of blood T cell repertoires in COVID-19 (dated by TCRdb to 2018 to 2021). Background on the whole study: Collaborator samples came from the United States, Italy and Spain and covered acute and convalescent phases of COVID-19. The sample metadata nearly always contained a de-identified subject ID, COVID-19 status, age in years and sex. The prospective study material was composed of cDNA or gDNA derived from T cells, B-cell-depleted T cells, or PBMCs. The repertoires were made available in a free public database intended to serve as a resource for research on the immune response to SARS-CoV-2. Subjects who had been exposed to COVID-19, were actively infected with it, or had recovered from it provided the deeply sampled blood TCRbeta repertoires that made up the dataset. Where available, HLA class I and class II types were obtained from metadata supplied by the sample provider rather than from assay-based typing. The samples were drawn from two sources: the first 160 participants of the ongoing ImmuneRACE study, and about 1,300 subjects contributed by 6 global collaborators. Broader findings and caveats from the paper: The amount of clinical and demographic metadata varied by source and participant and was provided uncurated.

TCRbeta CDR3 regions were amplified from genomic DNA using the immunoSEQ Assay, a bias-controlled multiplex PCR. The source study handled its data this way. The number of nucleated cells in each sample was estimated from the amplification of reference gene primers within the assay. Sequence reads were collapsed and filtered to measure the absolute abundance of every unique TCRbeta CDR3 rearrangement. For each sample, productive Simpson clonality was calculated as the square root of Simpson's diversity index over productive rearrangements. This immuneACCESS table, as held by TCRdb, lists in-frame sequences with V and J called but not all clones. Of the missing ones, under half trace to an unresolved V gene in checked studies; the others have no known cause. V and J calls and clone size follow that table, whereas D and trimming were derived from the DNA. The sample includes about 270,000 clones, with less than 90% observed a single time. The ten most abundant clones make up less than 3% of the sample.

The CDR3 starts with the cysteine, ends with the phenylalanine, and has 14 residues. The sequence is cut down to CDR3 DNA, 42 bases in frame from base 1. CDR1 and CDR2, per the germline V gene (reference sequence), are LGHDT and YNNKEL. V is clipped by 8 bases and J by 4 bases, and the sequence between their germline boundaries is 17 bases long. Enrolling through a virtual design, the prospective study's participants ranged in age from roughly 18 to 89 years and lived across 20 to 25 United States geographic areas. To assign participants to cohorts, the prospective study relied on clinical history that participants themselves reported in a screening survey and a study questionnaire. Recovered participants in ImmuneRACE Cohort 3 were defined by two consecutive negative NP/OP PCR tests, clearance by a healthcare professional, or resolution of symptoms. In the prospective study, mobile phlebotomists collected whole blood, serum and a nasopharyngeal or oropharyngeal swab from each participant. Over an approximately 2-month period, participants in the prospective study had the option of providing additional blood draws and questionnaires. Prospective study blood samples were shipped either frozen or at room temperature before DNA extraction.

The receptor was derived from a woman aged 45-65 years who had recovered from COVID-19. Recombination connected TRBV3-1 (or the pseudogene TRBV3-2) to TRBJ1-1; the D gene is unclear. The sequenced sample was PBMCs or T cells enriched from blood (not recorded which). The DNA reads TGTGCCAGCGATGTAGGAGGCAAAGCCACTGAAGCTTTCTTT. This codes for CASDVGGKATEAFF.